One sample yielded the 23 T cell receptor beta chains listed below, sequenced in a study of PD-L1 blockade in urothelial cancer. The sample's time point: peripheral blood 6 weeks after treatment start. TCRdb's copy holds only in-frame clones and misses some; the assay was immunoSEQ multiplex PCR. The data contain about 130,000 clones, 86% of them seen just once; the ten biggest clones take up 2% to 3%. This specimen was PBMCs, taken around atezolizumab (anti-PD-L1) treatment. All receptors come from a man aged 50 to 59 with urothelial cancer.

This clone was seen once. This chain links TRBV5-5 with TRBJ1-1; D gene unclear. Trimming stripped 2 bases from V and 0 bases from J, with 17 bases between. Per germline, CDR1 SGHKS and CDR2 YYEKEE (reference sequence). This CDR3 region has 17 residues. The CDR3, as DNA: TGTGCCAGCAGCTTCGGCCAGGCCAAATCCATGAACACTGAAGCTTTCTTT. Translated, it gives CASSFGQAKSMNTEAFF.

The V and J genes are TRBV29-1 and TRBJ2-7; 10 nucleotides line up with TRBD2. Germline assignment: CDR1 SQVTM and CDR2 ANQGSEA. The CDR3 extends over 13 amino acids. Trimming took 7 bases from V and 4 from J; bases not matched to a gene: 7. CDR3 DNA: TGCAGCGCCCTACTAGCGGGGCGGTACGAGCAGTACTTC. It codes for CSALLAGRYEQYF.

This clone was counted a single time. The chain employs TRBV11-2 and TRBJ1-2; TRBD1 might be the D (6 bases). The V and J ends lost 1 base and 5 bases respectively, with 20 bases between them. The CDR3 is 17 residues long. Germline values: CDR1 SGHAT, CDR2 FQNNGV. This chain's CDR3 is CASSLVGTGQGRYGYTF. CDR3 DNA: TGTGCCAGCAGCTTAGTGGGGACGGGACAAGGAAGATATGGCTACACCTTC.

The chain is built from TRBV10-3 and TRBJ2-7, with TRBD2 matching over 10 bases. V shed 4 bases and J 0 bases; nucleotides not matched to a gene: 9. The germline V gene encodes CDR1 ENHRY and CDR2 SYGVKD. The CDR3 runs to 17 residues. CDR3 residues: CAISGSSGRPSSYEQYF. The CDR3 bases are TGTGCCATCAGTGGGAGTAGCGGGAGGCCAAGCTCCTACGAGCAGTACTTC.

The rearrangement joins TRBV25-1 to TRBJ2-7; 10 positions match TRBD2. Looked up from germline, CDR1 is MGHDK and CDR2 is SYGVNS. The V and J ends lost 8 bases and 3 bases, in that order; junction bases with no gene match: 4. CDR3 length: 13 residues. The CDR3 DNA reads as TGTGCCAGCCGAGCGGGAGGGAACTACGAGCAGTACTTC. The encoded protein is CASRAGGNYEQYF.

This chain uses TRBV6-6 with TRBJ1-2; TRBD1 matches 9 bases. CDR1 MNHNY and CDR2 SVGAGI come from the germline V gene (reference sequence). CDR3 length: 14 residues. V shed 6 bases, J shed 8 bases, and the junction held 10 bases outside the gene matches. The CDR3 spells CASSNRGRGEGYTF. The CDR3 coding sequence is TGTGCCAGCAGCAACAGGGGGCGAGGTGAGGGCTACACCTTC.

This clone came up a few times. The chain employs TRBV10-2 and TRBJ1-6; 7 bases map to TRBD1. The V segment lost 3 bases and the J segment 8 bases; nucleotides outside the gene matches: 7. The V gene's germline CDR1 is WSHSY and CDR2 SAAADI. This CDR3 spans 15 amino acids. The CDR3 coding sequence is TGCGCCAGCAGTGATTGGCAGGGGGGTTATTCACCCCTCCACTTT. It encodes CASSDWQGGYSPLHF.

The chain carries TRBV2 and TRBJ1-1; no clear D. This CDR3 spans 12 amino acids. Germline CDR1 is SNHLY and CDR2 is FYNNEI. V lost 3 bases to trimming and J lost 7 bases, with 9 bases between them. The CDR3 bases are TGTGCCAGCAGTGACGGGTCCTTTGAAGCTTTCTTT. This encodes CASSDGSFEAFF.

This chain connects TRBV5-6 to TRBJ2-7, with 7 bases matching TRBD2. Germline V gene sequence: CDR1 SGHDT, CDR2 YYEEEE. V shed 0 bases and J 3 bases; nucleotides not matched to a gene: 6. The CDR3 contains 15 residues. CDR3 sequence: CASSLALAVFYEQYF. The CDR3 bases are TGTGCCAGCAGCTTGGCCCTAGCGGTCTTCTACGAGCAGTACTTC.

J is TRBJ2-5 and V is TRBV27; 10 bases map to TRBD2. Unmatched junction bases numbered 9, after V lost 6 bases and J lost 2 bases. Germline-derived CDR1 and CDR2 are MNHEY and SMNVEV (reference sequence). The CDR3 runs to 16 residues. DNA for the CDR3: TGTGCCAGCAGGGGAGCGGGAGGGCCGTGGCAAGAGACCCAGTACTTC. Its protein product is CASRGAGGPWQETQYF.

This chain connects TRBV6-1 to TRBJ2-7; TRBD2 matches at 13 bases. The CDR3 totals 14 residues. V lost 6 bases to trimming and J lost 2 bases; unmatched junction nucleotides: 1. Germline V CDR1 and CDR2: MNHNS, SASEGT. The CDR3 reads CASRGTSGTYEQYF. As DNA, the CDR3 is TGTGCCAGCAGGGGGACTAGCGGGACCTACGAGCAGTACTTC.

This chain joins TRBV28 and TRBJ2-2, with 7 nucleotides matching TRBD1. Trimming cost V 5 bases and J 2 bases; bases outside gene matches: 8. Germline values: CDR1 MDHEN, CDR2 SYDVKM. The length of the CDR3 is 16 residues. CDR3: CASSLVGTANTGELFF. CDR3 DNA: TGTGCCAGCAGTCTCGTCGGGACAGCTAACACCGGGGAGCTGTTTTTT. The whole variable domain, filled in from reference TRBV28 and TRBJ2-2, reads DVKVTQSSRYLVKRTGEKVFLECVQDMDHENMFWYRQDPGLGLRLIYFSYDVKMKEKGDIPEGYSVSREKKERFSLILESASTNQTSMYLCASSLVGTANTGELFFGEGSRLTVL.

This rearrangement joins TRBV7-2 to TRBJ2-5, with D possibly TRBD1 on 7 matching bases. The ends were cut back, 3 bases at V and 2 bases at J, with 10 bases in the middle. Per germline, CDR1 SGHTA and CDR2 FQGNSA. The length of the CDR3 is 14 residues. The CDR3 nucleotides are TGTGCCAGCAGCTTCGCGGGACAGCAAGAGACCCAGTACTTC. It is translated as CASSFAGQQETQYF.

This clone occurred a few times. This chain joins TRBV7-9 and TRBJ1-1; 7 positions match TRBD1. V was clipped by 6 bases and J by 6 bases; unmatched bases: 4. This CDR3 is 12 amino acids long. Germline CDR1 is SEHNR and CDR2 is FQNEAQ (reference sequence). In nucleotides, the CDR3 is TGTGCCAGCAGGAACCAGGGGGCTGAAGCTTTCTTT. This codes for CASRNQGAEAFF.

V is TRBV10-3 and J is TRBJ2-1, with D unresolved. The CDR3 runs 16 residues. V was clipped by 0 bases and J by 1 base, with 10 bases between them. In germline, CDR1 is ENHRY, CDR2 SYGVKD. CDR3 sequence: CAISESARPSYNEQFF. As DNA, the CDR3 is TGTGCCATCAGTGAGTCGGCCAGGCCTTCCTACAATGAGCAGTTCTTC.

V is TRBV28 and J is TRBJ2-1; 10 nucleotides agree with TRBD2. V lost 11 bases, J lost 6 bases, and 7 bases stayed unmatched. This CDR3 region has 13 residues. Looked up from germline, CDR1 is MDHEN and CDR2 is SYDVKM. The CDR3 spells CAVLAGMFNEQFF. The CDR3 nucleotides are TGTGCCGTACTAGCGGGAATGTTCAATGAGCAGTTCTTC.

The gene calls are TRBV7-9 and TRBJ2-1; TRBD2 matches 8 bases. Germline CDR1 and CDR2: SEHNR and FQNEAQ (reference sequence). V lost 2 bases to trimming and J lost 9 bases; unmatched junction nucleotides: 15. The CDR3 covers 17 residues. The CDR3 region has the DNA TGTGCCAGCAGCTTAAGAGGGGAGAGGGGCGGGAGGATTGAGCAGTTCTTC. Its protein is CASSLRGERGGRIEQFF.

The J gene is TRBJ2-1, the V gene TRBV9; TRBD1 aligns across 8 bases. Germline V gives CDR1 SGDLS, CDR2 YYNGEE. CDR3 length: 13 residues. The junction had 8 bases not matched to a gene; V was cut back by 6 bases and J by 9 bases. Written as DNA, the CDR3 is TGTGCCAGCACGGTTCAGGGGGCCGGTGAGCAGTTCTTC. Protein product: CASTVQGAGEQFF.

CDR3 in amino acids: CSDRRGDTQYF. The DNA for the CDR3 is TGCAGTGACCGAAGAGGGGATACGCAGTATTTT. The chain is built from TRBV20-1 and TRBJ2-3, with D possibly being TRBD2 (5 bases). CDR1 DFQATT and CDR2 SNEGSKA come from the germline V gene (reference sequence). CDR3 length: 11 amino acids. Trimming pared 7 bases from V and 6 bases from J, leaving 11 bases between.

In DNA, the CDR3 is TGTGCCAGCAGCCCACGAGCGGGAGGGTTCTCCTACGAGCAGTACTTC. Its protein product is CASSPRAGGFSYEQYF. V and J are TRBV7-6 and TRBJ2-7, with TRBD2 matching over 10 bases. The V gene's germline CDR1 is SGHVS and CDR2 FNYEAQ. The CDR3 sequence is 16 residues long. With 5 bases clipped from V and 0 bases from J, the junction kept 7 bases outside the gene matches.

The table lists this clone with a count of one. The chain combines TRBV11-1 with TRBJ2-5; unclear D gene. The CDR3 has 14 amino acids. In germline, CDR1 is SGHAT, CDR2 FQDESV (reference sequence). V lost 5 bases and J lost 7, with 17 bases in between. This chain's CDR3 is CASSPEARRGTQYF. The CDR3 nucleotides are TGTGCCAGCAGCCCCGAGGCTAGACGCGGGACCCAGTACTTC. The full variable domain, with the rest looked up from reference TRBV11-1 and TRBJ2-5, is EAEVAQSPRYKITEKSQAVAFWCDPISGHATLYWYRQILGQGPELLVQFQDESVVDDSQLPKDRFSAERLKGVDSTLKIQPAELGDSAMYLCASSPEARRGTQYFGPGTRLLVL.

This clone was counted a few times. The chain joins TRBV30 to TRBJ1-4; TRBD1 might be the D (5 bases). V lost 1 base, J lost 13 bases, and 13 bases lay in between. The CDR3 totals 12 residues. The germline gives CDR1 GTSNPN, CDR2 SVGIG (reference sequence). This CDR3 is CAWSEEGRALFF. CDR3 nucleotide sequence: TGTGCCTGGAGTGAGGAGGGGAGAGCACTGTTTTTT.

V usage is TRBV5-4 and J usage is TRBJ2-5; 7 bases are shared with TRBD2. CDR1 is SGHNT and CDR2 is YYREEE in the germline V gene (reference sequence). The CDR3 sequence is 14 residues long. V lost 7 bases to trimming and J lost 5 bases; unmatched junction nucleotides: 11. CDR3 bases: TGTGCCAGCCGCCCGGCGGGAGCGGGGGAGACCCAGTACTTC. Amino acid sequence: CASRPAGAGETQYF.